What follows describes a single T cell receptor (beta chain). Sequencing used immunoSEQ multiplex PCR; TCRdb keeps in-frame clones, though not all of them. The data hold 150,000 or so clones, with roughly 78% observed a single time. Study members were between 18 and 89 years old and lived in some 26 US regions. Clinical history reported by participants formed the basis on which cohorts were assigned. In germline, CDR1 is MGHRA, CDR2 YSYEKL. The CDR3 runs 15 residues. V lost 4 bases to trimming and J lost 6 bases; unmatched junction nucleotides: 4. These data belong to a study of blood T cell repertoires in COVID-19.

This chain joins TRBV4-1 and TRBJ2-1, with 12 bases that match TRBD2. Sequences were obtained from PBMCs or T cells enriched from blood (not recorded which). This TCR derives from a woman in her 50s who had recovered from COVID-19. The CDR3 region has the DNA TGCGCCAGCAGCCCAGGACTAGCGGGGTTCAATGAGCAGTTCTTC. Residues: CASSPGLAGFNEQFF.